These 7 T cell receptor beta chains came from one sample sequenced in a study of T cells in Graves' hyperthyroidism and ophthalmopathy. TCR beta CDR3 regions were amplified from RNA. Initially, a first-round RT-PCR of the TCR CDR3 employed the HTBI primer set. TCRdb used MiXCR to reprocess the multiplex PCR reads, holding one entry per CDR3 protein. The table has roughly 380,000 distinct CDR3 sequences, 15% to 20% seen once; the top ten hold roughly a sixth. The sample comprised blood. The receptors were sampled from a woman between 35 and 50 years old with Graves' ophthalmopathy.

This clonotype was seen ten or more times. The V gene is TRBV9, the J gene TRBJ2-7, with D perhaps assigned TRBD1 or TRBD2 (5 bases each). The CDR3 sequence is 12 residues long. The germline V gene encodes CDR1 SGDLS and CDR2 YYNGEE. V gave up 3 bases and J gave up 6 bases, with 10 bases separating them. CDR3 loop: CASSARGGEQYF. In nucleotides, the CDR3 is TGTGCCAGCAGCGCGAGGGGTGGCGAGCAGTACTTC.

A remark on this clonotype: Just one base apart from a much larger clone, this may be a read error. V usage is TRBV5-1 and J usage is TRBJ1-2; 10 positions agree with TRBD1. V shed 4 bases and J 3 bases; nucleotides not matched to a gene: 3. The V gene's germline CDR1 is SGHRS and CDR2 YFSETQ. This CDR3 is built from 14 residues. The CDR3 DNA follows: TGCGCCAGCAGCCAGACAGGGGGCGACTATGGCTACACCTTC. Translated: CASSQTGGDYGYTF. Looking up the rest from reference TRBV5-1 and TRBJ1-2 gives the full variable domain: KAGVTQTPRYLIKTRGQQVTLSCSPISGHRSVSWYQQTPGQGLQFLFEYFSETQRNKGNFPGRFSGRQFSNSRSEMNVSTLELGDSALYLCASSQTGGDYGYTFGSGTRLTVV.

In its sample, this clonotype was seen many times. The CDR3 loop reads CASTRINRGYGYTF. The CDR3, as DNA: TGTGCCAGCACCCGAATCAACAGGGGGTATGGCTACACCTTC. The chain links TRBV28 to TRBJ1-2; 8 nucleotides line up with TRBD1. The V gene end was trimmed by 7 bases and the J gene end by 5 bases; junction bases not matched to a gene: 9. The CDR3 is 14 amino acids. Germline CDR1 and CDR2: MDHEN and SYDVKM.

A note on this clonotype: A much more abundant neighbour one base away suggests this may be a read error. The chain carries TRBV30 and TRBJ1-5, with 7 nucleotides matching TRBD1. There are 13 residues in the CDR3. Germline-derived CDR1 and CDR2 are GTSNPN and SVGIG (reference sequence). The trim removed 6 bases at V and 3 bases at J, leaving 5 bases unmatched. CDR3 coding DNA: TGTGCCTGCAGACAGGGTAACAATCAGCCCCAGCATTTT. The encoded protein is CACRQGNNQPQHF. The full variable domain, its missing parts supplied by reference TRBV30 and TRBJ1-5, is SQTIHQWPATLVQPVGSPLSLECTVEGTSNPNLYWYRQAAGRGLQLLFYSVGIGQISSEVPQNLSASRPQDRQFILSSKKLLLSDSGFYLCACRQGNNQPQHFGDGTRLSIL.

This clonotype was seen at least ten times. The V call is TRBV28, the J call TRBJ1-6; TRBD1 matches at 8 bases. This CDR3 contains 15 residues. CDR1 and CDR2 (germline): MDHEN, SYDVKM. Losses at the gene ends were 3 bases for V and 5 bases for J; bases not matched to a gene: 3. CDR3 sequence reads: CASSLTGANNSPLHF. Here the CDR3 DNA reads TGTGCCAGCAGTTTGACAGGGGCTAATAATTCACCCCTCCACTTT.

This clonotype was observed at least ten times. This rearrangement joins TRBV6-5 to TRBJ1-2; D is unresolved. Germline V gene sequence: CDR1 MNHEY, CDR2 SVGAGI. The CDR3 sequence is 16 residues long. V was shortened by 6 bases and J by 4 bases, with 21 bases between the two germline ends. The CDR3 region has the DNA TGTGCCAGCAGAGACTCCCCGACGGGCGAGGGCTATGGCTACACCTTC. It yields the protein CASRDSPTGEGYGYTF.

As concerns this clonotype: This could be a read error, since a much larger clone is one nucleotide away. V usage is TRBV20-1 and J usage is TRBJ2-5; D is ambiguous. V gave up 0 bases and J gave up 2 bases, with 10 bases separating them. In germline, CDR1 is DFQATT, CDR2 SNEGSKA (reference sequence). CDR3 length equals 14 residues. CDR3 region: CSARDWRRQETQYF. CDR3 coding DNA: TGCAGTGCTAGAGATTGGCGTAGACAAGAGACCCAGTACTTC.